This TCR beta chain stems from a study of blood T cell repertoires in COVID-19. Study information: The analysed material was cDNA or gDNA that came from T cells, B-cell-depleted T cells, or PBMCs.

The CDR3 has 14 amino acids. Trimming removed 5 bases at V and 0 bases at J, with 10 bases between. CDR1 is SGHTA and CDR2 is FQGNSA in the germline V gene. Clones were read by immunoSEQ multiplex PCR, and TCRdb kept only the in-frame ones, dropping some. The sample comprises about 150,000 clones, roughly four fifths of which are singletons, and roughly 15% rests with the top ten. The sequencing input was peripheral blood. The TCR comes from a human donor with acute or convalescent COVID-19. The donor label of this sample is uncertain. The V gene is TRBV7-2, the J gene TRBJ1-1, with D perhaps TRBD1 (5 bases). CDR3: CASSGGTLNTEAFF. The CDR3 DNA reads TGTGCCAGCAGCGGGGGGACTTTGAACACTGAAGCTTTCTTT.